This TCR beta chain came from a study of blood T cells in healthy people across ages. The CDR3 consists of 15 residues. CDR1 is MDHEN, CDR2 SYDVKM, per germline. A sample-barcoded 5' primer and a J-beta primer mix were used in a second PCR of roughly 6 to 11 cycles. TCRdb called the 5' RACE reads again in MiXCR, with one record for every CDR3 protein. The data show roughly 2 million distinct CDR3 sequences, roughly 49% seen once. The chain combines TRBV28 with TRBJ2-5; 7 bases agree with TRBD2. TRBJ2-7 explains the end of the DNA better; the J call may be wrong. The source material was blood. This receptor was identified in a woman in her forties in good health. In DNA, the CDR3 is TGTGCCAGCAGCCCCCCAACGGGACTACCGCCCGAGCAGTACTTC. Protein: CASSPPTGLPPEQYF.